This T cell receptor beta chain was observed in a study of T cells after yellow fever vaccination. The V gene end was trimmed by 6 bases and the J gene end by 5 bases; junction bases not matched to a gene: 6. CDR3 length: 13 residues. This clonotype has a count of ten or more. One entry per CDR3 protein results from TCRdb running MiXCR on the 5' RACE reads. Of roughly 150,000 distinct CDR3 sequences listed, roughly 8% are singletons. This clonotype was sampled from a young man who received the YFV17D yellow fever vaccine. The chain has TRBV12-3 or TRBV12-4 and TRBJ1-2; 7 nucleotides agree with TRBD1. The sample was CD4+ T cells sorted from PBMCs, taken 5 days after the yellow fever booster vaccination. The CDR3 sequence: CASSLGTEYGYTF. The CDR3 nucleotides read TGTGCCAGCAGCCTGGGGACAGAGTATGGCTACACCTTC.